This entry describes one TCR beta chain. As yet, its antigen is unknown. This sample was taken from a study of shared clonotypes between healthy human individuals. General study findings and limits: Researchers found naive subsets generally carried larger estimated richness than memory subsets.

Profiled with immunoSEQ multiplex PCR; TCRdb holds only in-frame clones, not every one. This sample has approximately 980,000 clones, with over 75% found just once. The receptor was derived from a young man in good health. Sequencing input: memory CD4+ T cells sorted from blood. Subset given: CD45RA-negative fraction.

The CDR3 DNA is TGCGCCAGCAGTGTGGGACTAAGCTACGAGCAGTACTTC. It codes for CASSVGLSYEQYF. J is TRBJ2-7 and V is TRBV10-1, with 7 bases aligning to TRBD2. The CDR3 spans 13 residues. After removal of 4 bases from V and 3 bases from J, the junction contained 3 bases not matched to a gene. The V gene's germline CDR1 is WNHNN and CDR2 SYGVQD (reference sequence).